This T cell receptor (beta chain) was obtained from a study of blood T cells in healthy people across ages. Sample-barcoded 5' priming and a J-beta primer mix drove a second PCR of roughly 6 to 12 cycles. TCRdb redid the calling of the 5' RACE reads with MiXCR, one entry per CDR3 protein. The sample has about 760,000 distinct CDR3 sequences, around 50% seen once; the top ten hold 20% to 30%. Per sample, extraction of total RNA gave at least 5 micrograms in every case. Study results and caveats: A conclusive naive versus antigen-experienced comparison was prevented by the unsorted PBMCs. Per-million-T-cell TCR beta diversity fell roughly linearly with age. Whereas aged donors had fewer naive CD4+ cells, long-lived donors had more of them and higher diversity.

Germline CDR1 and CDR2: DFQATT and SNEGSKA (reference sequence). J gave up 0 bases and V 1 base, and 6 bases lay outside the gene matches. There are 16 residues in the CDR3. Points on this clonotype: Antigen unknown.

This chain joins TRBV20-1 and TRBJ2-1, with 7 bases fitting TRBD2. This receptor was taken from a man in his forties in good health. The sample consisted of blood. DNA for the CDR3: TGCAGTGCTAGAGTGGGGGGGGGGAGCTCCTACAATGAGCAGTTCTTC. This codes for CSARVGGGSSYNEQFF.